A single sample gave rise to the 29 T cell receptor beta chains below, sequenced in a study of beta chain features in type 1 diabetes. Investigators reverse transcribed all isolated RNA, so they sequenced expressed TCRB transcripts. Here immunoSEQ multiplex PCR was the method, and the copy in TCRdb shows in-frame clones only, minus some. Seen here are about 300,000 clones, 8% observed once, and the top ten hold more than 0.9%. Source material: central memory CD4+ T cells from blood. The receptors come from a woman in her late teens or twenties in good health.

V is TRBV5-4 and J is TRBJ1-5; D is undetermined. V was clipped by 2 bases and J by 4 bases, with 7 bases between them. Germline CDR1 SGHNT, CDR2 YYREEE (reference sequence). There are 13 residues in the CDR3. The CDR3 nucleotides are TGTGCCAGCAGCTTCGTTTGGAATCAGCCCCAGCATTTT. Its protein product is CASSFVWNQPQHF.

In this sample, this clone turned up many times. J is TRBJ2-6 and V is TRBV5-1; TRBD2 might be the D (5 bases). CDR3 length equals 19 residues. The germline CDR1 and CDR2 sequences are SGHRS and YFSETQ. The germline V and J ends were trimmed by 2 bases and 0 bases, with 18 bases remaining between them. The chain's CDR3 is CASSFPEVAAGSGANVLTF. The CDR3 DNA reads TGCGCCAGCAGCTTTCCAGAGGTAGCTGCGGGCTCTGGGGCCAACGTCCTGACTTTC.

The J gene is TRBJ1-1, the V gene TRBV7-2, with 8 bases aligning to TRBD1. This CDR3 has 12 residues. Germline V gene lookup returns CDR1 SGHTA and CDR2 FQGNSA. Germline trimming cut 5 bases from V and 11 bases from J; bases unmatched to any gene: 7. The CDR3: CASSPQGALAFF. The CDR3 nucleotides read TGTGCCAGCAGCCCGCAGGGGGCTCTGGCTTTCTTT.

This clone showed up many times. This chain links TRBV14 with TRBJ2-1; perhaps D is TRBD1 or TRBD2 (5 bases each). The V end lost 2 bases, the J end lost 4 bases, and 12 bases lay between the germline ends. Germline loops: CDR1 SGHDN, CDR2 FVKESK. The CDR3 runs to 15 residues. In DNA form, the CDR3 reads TGTGCCAGCAGCCAAACCGGGACCTCGTACAATGAGCAGTTCTTC. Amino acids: CASSQTGTSYNEQFF.

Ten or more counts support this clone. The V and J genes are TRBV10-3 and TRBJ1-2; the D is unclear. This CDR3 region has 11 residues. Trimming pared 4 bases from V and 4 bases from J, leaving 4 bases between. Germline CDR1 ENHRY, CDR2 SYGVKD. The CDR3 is CAISVGYGYTF. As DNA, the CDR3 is TGTGCCATCAGTGTCGGCTATGGCTACACCTTC.

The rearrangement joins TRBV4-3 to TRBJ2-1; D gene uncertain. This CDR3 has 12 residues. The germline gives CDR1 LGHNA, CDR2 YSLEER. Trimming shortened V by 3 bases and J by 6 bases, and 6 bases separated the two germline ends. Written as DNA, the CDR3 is TGCGCCAGCAGCCATTGGGGCAATGAGCAGTTCTTC. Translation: CASSHWGNEQFF.

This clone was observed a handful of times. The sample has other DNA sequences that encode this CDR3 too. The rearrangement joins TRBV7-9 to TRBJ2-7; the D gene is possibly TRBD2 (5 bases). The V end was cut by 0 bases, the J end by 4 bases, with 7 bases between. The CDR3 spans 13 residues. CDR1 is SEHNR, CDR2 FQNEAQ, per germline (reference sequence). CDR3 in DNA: TGTGCCAGCAGCTTAGCTGGGAGTTACGAGCAGTACTTC. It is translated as CASSLAGSYEQYF.

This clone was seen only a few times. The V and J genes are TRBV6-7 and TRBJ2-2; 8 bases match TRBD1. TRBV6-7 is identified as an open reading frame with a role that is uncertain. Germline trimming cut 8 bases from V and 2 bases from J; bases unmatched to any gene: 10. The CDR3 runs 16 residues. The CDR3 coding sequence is TGTGCCAGCCTCCCTCCCAGGGGGCTTAACACCGGGGAGCTGTTTTTT. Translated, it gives CASLPPRGLNTGELFF.

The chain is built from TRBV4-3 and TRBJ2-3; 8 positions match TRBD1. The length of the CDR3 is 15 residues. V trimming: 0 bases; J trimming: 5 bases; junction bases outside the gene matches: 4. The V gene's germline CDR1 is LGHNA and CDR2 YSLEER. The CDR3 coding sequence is TGCGCCAGCAGCCAAGACACAGGGGGACAAGATACGCAGTATTTT. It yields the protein CASSQDTGGQDTQYF.

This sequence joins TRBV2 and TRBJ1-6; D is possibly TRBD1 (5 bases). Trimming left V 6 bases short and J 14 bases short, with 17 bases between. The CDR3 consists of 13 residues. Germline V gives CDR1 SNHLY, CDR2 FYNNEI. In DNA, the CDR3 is TGTGCCAGCAGCGCCGGGACCAGTTTAACCCTCCACTTT. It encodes CASSAGTSLTLHF.

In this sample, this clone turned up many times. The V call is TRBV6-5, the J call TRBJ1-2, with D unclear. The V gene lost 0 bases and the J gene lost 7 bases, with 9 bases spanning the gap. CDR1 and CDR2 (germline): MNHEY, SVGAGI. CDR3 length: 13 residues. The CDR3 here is CASSYSAFGGYTF. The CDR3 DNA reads TGTGCCAGCAGTTACTCGGCTTTTGGTGGCTACACCTTC.

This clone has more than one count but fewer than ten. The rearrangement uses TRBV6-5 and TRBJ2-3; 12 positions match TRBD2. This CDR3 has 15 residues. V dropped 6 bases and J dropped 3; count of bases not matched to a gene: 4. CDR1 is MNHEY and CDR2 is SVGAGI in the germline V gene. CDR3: CASRPLAGGTDTQYF. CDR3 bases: TGTGCCAGCAGGCCACTAGCGGGGGGAACAGATACGCAGTATTTT.

DNA for the CDR3: TGTGCCAGCAGCTGGGGCTCAACTAATGAAAAACTGTTTTTT. It is translated as CASSWGSTNEKLFF. The chain has TRBV7-2 and TRBJ1-4, with D perhaps TRBD1 (5 bases). V was shortened by 4 bases and J by 0 bases, with 6 bases between the two germline ends. CDR1 and CDR2 (germline): SGHTA, FQGNSA. The CDR3 totals 14 residues.

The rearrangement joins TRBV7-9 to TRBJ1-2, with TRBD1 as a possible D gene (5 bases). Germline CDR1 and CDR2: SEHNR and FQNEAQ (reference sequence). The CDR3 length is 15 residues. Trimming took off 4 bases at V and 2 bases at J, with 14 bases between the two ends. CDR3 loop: CASSSQGLGNYGYTF. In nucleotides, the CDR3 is TGTGCCAGCAGCTCCCAGGGTTTGGGGAACTATGGCTACACCTTC.

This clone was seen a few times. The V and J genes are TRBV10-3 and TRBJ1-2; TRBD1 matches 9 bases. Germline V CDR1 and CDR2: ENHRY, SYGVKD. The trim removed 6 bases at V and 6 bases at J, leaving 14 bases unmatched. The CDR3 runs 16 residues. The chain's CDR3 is CAISPPGQGWENGYTF. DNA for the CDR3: TGTGCCATCAGCCCACCGGGACAGGGCTGGGAGAATGGCTACACCTTC.

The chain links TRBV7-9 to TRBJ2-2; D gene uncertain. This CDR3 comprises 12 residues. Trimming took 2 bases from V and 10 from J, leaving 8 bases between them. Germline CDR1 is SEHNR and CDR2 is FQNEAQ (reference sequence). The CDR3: CASSLKHEELFF. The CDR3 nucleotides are TGTGCCAGCAGCTTAAAGCATGAGGAGCTGTTTTTT. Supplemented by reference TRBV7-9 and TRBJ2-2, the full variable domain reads DTGVSQNPRHKITKRGQNVTFRCDPISEHNRLYWYRQTLGQGPEFLTYFQNEAQLEKSRLLSDRFSAERPKGSFSTLEIQRTEQGDSAMYLCASSLKHEELFFGEGSRLTVL.

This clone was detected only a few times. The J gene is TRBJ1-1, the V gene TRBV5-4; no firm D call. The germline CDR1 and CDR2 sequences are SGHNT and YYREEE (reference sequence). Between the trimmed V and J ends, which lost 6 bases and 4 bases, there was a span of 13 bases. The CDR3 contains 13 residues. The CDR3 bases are TGTGCCAGCACCATCGACGGGGTCACTGAAGCTTTCTTT. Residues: CASTIDGVTEAFF.

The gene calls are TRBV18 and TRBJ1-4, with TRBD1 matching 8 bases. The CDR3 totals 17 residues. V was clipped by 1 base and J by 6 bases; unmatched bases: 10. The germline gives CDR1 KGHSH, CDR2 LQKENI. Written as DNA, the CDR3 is TGTGCCAGCTCACCACGACAAACCGGGACAGGCGATGAAAAACTGTTTTTT. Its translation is CASSPRQTGTGDEKLFF.

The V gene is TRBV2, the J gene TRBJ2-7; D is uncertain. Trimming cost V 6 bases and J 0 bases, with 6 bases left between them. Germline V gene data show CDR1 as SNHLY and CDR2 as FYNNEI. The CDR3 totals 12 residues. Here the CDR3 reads CASRADSYEQYF. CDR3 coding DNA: TGTGCCAGCAGGGCAGACTCCTACGAGCAGTACTTC.

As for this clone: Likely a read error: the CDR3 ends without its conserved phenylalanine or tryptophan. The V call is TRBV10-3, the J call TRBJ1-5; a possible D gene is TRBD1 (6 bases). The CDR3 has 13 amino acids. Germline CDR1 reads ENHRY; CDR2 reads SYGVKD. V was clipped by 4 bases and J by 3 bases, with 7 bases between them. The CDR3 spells CAISGQANQPQHL. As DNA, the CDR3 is TGTGCCATCAGTGGACAGGCCAATCAGCCCCAGCATCTT.

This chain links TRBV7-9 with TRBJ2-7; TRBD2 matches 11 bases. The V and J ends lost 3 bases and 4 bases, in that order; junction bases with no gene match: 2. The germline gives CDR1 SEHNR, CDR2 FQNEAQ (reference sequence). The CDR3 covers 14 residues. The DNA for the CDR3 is TGTGCCAGCAGCTTCACTAGCGGGAGTTACGAGCAGTACTTC. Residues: CASSFTSGSYEQYF.

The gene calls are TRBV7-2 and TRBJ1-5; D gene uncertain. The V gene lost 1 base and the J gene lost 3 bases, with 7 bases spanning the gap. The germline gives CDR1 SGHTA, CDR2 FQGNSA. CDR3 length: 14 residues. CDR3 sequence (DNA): TGTGCCAGCAGCTTAGGAGGGCCCAATCAGCCCCAGCATTTT. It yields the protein CASSLGGPNQPQHF.

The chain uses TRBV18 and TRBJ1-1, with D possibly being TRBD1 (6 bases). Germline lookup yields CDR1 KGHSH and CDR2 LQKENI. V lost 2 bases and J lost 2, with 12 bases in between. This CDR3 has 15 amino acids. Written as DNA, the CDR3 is TGTGCCAGCTCACCAAGTACAGGGAGTAACACTGAAGCTTTCTTT. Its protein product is CASSPSTGSNTEAFF.

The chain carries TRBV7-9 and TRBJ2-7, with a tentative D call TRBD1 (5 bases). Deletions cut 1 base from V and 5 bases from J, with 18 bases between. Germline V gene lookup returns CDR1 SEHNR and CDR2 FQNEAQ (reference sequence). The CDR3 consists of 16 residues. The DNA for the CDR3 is TGTGCCAGCAGCTTAGGGGGCGGCAGGTCCTGGGACGAGCAGTACTTC. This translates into CASSLGGGRSWDEQYF.

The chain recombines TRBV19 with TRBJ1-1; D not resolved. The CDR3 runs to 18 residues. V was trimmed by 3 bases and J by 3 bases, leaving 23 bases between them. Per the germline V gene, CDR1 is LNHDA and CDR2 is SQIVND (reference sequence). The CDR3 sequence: CASSIDPRLPPQDTEAFF. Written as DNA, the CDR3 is TGTGCCAGTAGTATTGACCCCCGGTTGCCGCCCCAGGACACTGAAGCTTTCTTT. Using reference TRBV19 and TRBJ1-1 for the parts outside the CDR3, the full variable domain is DGGITQSPKYLFRKEGQNVTLSCEQNLNHDAMYWYRQDPGQGLRLIYYSQIVNDFQKGDIAEGYSVSREKKESFPLTVTSAQKNPTAFYLCASSIDPRLPPQDTEAFFGQGTRLTVV.

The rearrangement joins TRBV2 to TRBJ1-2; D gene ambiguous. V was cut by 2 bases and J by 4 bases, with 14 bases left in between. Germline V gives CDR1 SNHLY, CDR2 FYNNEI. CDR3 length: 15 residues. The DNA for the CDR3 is TGTGCCAGCAGTGAACGCGGTCCACTTGGCTATGGCTACACCTTC. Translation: CASSERGPLGYGYTF.

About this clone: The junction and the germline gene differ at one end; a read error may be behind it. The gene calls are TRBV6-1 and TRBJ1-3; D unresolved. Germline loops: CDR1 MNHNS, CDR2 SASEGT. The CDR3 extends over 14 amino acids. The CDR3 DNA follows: TGTGCCATCAGTGACCGGGATGCTAGCAACACCATATATTTT. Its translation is CAISDRDASNTIYF.

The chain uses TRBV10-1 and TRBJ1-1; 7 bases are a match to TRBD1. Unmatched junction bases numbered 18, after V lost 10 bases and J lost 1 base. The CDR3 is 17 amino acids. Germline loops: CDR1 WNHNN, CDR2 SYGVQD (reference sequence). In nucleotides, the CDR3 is TGCGCCAACGATACGGATTGGACCGGGACAGCGAACACTGAAGCTTTCTTT. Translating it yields CANDTDWTGTANTEAFF.

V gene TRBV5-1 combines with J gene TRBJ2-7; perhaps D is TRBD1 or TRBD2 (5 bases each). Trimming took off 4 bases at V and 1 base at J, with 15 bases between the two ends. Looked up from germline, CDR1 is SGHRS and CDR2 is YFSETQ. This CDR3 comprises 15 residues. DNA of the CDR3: TGCGCCAGCAGCAAACCGGGACCCCCATCCTACGAGCAGTACTTC. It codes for CASSKPGPPSYEQYF. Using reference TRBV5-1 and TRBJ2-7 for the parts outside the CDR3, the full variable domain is KAGVTQTPRYLIKTRGQQVTLSCSPISGHRSVSWYQQTPGQGLQFLFEYFSETQRNKGNFPGRFSGRQFSNSRSEMNVSTLELGDSALYLCASSKPGPPSYEQYFGPGTRLTVT.